The rows below give T cell receptor beta chains drawn from one sample of a study of low-dose radiotherapy and immunotherapy resistance in tumors. TCRdb analysed the reads with MiXCR anew, one entry per CDR3 protein. This table has some 82,000 distinct CDR3 sequences, under 20% appearing once. Here the sequenced sample was PBMCs, taken before treatment. Receptors were obtained from a male donor with prostate cancer. CDR3s include the opening cysteine and the closing phenylalanine or tryptophan. A D gene is named only where the DNA matches it firmly. Not all rows give a size; the values are once, few, many and, for expanded clones, a class.

size: few; J: TRBJ1-5; V: TRBV28; D: TRBD1; DNA: TGTGCCAGCAGTTCACAGGGGCCTCAGCCCCAGCATTTT; CDR3: CASSSQGPQPQHF
size: many; J: TRBJ1-5; V: TRBV5-5; D: .; DNA: TGTGCCAGCAGCTTGGCTGGCTCGGAGGTACAGCCCCAGCATTTT; CDR3: CASSLAGSEVQPQHF
size: many; J: TRBJ1-2; V: TRBV24-1; D: TRBD1; DNA: TGTGCCACCAGTGATTCCAGACCGGGACAGGGGCTCTATGGCTACACCTTC; CDR3: CATSDSRPGQGLYGYTF
size: many; J: TRBJ2-1; V: TRBV20-1; D: .; DNA: TGCAGTGCTAGAGTCGGACTATCAATCGGCAATGAGCAGTTCTTC; CDR3: CSARVGLSIGNEQFF
size: many; J: TRBJ2-1; V: TRBV7-7; D: .; DNA: TGTGCTAGCAGCCCCCGGGGACAAAGCTCCTACAATGAGCAGTTCTTC; CDR3: CASSPRGQSSYNEQFF
size: many; J: TRBJ2-5; V: TRBV5-1; D: .; DNA: TGCGCCAGCAGCTTGGCGAGGAGACAAGAGACCCAGTACTTC; CDR3: CASSLARRQETQYF
size: .; J: TRBJ1-5; V: TRBV28; D: .; DNA: TGTGCCAGCAGTAGGACCGGGACCAGGACGGCCCAGCCCCAGCATTTT; CDR3: CASSRTGTRTAQPQHF
size: many; J: TRBJ2-7; V: TRBV2; D: .; DNA: TGTGCCAGCAGAGGGCTTTACGAGCAGTACTTC; CDR3: CASRGLYEQYF
size: many; J: TRBJ2-1; V: TRBV11-2; D: .; DNA: TGTGCCAGCAGCTTACTCCGGAATGAGCAGTTCTTC; CDR3: CASSLLRNEQFF
size: many; J: TRBJ2-3; V: TRBV20-1; D: TRBD1; DNA: TGCAGTGCAAACGACAGGGGGTCTACAGATACGCAGTATTTT; CDR3: CSANDRGSTDTQYF
size: many; J: TRBJ2-1; V: TRBV7-3; D: TRBD2; DNA: TGTGCCAGCAGCCCGCCGGGACTAGCGGGTTACAATGAGCAGTTCTTC; CDR3: CASSPPGLAGYNEQFF
size: .; J: TRBJ2-1; V: TRBV6-6; D: .; DNA: TGTGCCAGCAGTGATCGGCGGGCAGCCGCCTACAATGAGCAGTTCTTC; CDR3: CASSDRRAAAYNEQFF
size: .; J: TRBJ2-3; V: TRBV7-2; D: TRBD2; DNA: TGTGCCAGCAGCTTAGGGACTAGCGGGGGGGCCAATAAAGATACGCAGTATTTT; CDR3: CASSLGTSGGANKDTQYF
size: many; J: TRBJ2-5; V: TRBV2; D: TRBD2; DNA: TGTGCCAGCAAGATCAGCGGGAGTTGGGAGACCCAGTACTTC; CDR3: CASKISGSWETQYF
size: many; J: TRBJ2-3; V: TRBV6-2/TRBV6-3; D: TRBD2; DNA: TGTGCCAGCAGTCAAATGGCGGCGGGGGCAGATACGCAGTATTTT; CDR3: CASSQMAAGADTQYF
size: many; J: TRBJ2-7; V: TRBV6-5; D: TRBD2; DNA: TGTGCCAGCAGCCACCCTACAAGCGGGAAGACCTACGAGCAGTACTTC; CDR3: CASSHPTSGKTYEQYF
size: .; J: TRBJ1-5; V: TRBV2; D: TRBD1; DNA: TGTGCCAGCAGCGACAGGGGCATTAGCAATCAGCCCCAGCATTTT; CDR3: CASSDRGISNQPQHF
size: .; J: TRBJ2-2; V: TRBV29-1; D: .; DNA: TGCAGCGTTGAGTTTCCGGGGGCGGCCACCGGGGAGCTGTTTTTT; CDR3: CSVEFPGAATGELFF
size: .; J: TRBJ2-7; V: TRBV27; D: TRBD1; DNA: TGTGCCAGCAGTCTCGGGACAGCCAGTGCCGAGCAGTACTTC; CDR3: CASSLGTASAEQYF
size: many; J: TRBJ2-3; V: TRBV20-1; D: .; DNA: TGCAGTGCTATGGTGGGAGATACGCAGTATTTT; CDR3: CSAMVGDTQYF
size: many; J: TRBJ2-7; V: TRBV14; D: .; DNA: TGTGCCAGCAGCCAAGGGCAAAAGCAGTACTTC; CDR3: CASSQGQKQYF
size: many; J: TRBJ1-2; V: TRBV5-1; D: .; DNA: TGCGCCAGCAACCAACAGGGAGACGAGACGGGCTACACCTTC; CDR3: CASNQQGDETGYTF
size: many; J: TRBJ2-7; V: TRBV2; D: TRBD1; DNA: TGTGCCAGCAGGTTACAGGGGAACGAGCAGTACTTC; CDR3: CASRLQGNEQYF
size: .; J: TRBJ1-1; V: TRBV12-3/TRBV12-4; D: .; DNA: TGTGCCAGCAAACCGACGGGACGGACGAACACTGAAGCTTTCTTT; CDR3: CASKPTGRTNTEAFF
size: many; J: TRBJ1-1; V: TRBV13; D: .; DNA: TGTGCCAGCAGCCGGAGGAGAGGGACTGAAGCTTTCTTT; CDR3: CASSRRRGTEAFF
size: few; J: TRBJ1-4; V: TRBV7-6; D: TRBD1; DNA: TGTGCTAGCAGCTTAGAACAGGGGCAGAAACTGTTTTTT; CDR3: CASSLEQGQKLFF
size: many; J: TRBJ1-2; V: TRBV19; D: .; DNA: TGTGCCAGTAGTATAGTAGGCGAAGACTATGGCTACACCTTC; CDR3: CASSIVGEDYGYTF
size: many; J: TRBJ2-3; V: TRBV14; D: .; DNA: TGTGCCAGCAGCCAAGACGGCGGCTCCTTCCCACGCGATACGCAGTATTTT; CDR3: CASSQDGGSFPRDTQYF